A selection of T cell receptor beta chains follows, all from one sample in a study of shared clonotypes between healthy human individuals. The table came from immunoSEQ multiplex PCR; TCRdb's copy has only in-frame clones and leaves some out. In the table there are some 600,000 clones, approximately 96% of which are singletons. The material sequenced was naive CD8+ T cells sorted from blood. These receptors came from a woman aged 30 to 39 in good health. Both conserved end residues are part of each CDR3. A D gene is named only where the DNA matches it firmly. Not all rows give a size; the values are once, few, many and, for expanded clones, a class.

length: 17
J: TRBJ2-7
V: TRBV4-1
D: TRBD2
size: .
DNA: TGCGCCAGCAGCCGAGGACTAGCGGGAGGGAGCGAGAACGAGCAGTACTTC
CDR3: CASSRGLAGGSENEQYF

length: 16
J: TRBJ2-1
V: TRBV5-1
D: TRBD2
size: .
DNA: TGCGCCAGCAGCTTGGCCGGGCTAGCGGGATACAATGAGCAGTTCTTC
CDR3: CASSLAGLAGYNEQFF

length: 15
J: TRBJ1-4
V: TRBV28
D: .
size: .
DNA: TGTGCCAGCACACTCCAGGGGCTTAGGTTAGAAAAACTGTTTTTT
CDR3: CASTLQGLRLEKLFF

length: 15
J: TRBJ2-3
V: TRBV2
D: TRBD1
size: .
DNA: TGTGCCAGCAGTGAGACGACAGGGGGCACAGATACGCAGTATTTT
CDR3: CASSETTGGTDTQYF

length: 15
J: TRBJ2-5
V: TRBV7-9
D: TRBD2
size: .
DNA: TGTGCCAGCAGCACCGGGACTAGCGGACAAGAGACCCAGTACTTC
CDR3: CASSTGTSGQETQYF

length: 15
J: TRBJ2-7
V: TRBV21-1
D: .
size: .
DNA: TGTGCCAGCAGCAAATTACTACCCCACGACTACGAGCAGTACTTC
CDR3: CASSKLLPHDYEQYF

length: 13
J: TRBJ2-7
V: TRBV5-4
D: .
size: .
DNA: TGTGCCAGCAGCCCGGACAGGGAGGGGGAGCAGTACTTC
CDR3: CASSPDREGEQYF

length: 12
J: TRBJ2-1
V: TRBV19
D: .
size: .
DNA: TGTGCCAGTAGTACTAGGTATCGTGAGCAGTTCTTC
CDR3: CASSTRYREQFF

length: 11
J: TRBJ2-5
V: TRBV2
D: .
size: .
DNA: TGTGCCAGCAGTGATGTGGAGACCCAGTACTTC
CDR3: CASSDVETQYF

length: 16
J: TRBJ2-1
V: TRBV29-1
D: TRBD2
size: .
DNA: TGCAGCGTTGAATCTCCCCTAGCGGGGGCGTACAATGAGCAGTTCTTC
CDR3: CSVESPLAGAYNEQFF

length: 16
J: TRBJ1-1
V: TRBV5-4
D: .
size: .
DNA: TGTGCCAGCAGCCAAGATTTGCCTCTGGGGGACACTGAAGCTTTCTTT
CDR3: CASSQDLPLGDTEAFF

length: 15
J: TRBJ2-7
V: TRBV29-1
D: TRBD2
size: .
DNA: TGCAGCGTTGAGGAGGGGACTAGCGTTACCTACGAGCAGTACTTC
CDR3: CSVEEGTSVTYEQYF

length: 14
J: TRBJ2-5
V: TRBV6-5
D: .
size: .
DNA: TGTGCCAGCAGTTACCTACAGGAACAAGAGACCCAGTACTTC
CDR3: CASSYLQEQETQYF

length: 13
J: TRBJ2-2
V: TRBV9
D: TRBD1
size: .
DNA: TGTGCCAGCAGCACGGGACAGGCCGGGGAGCTGTTTTTT
CDR3: CASSTGQAGELFF

length: 17
J: TRBJ2-6
V: TRBV13
D: TRBD2
size: .
DNA: TGTGCCAGCAGCCCAAGCGGGAGCCACTCTGGGGCCAACGTCCTGACTTTC
CDR3: CASSPSGSHSGANVLTF

length: 15
J: TRBJ2-3
V: TRBV28
D: .
size: once
DNA: TGTGCCAGCAGTTTCCCCCTAGCAGGCACAGATACGCAGTATTTT
CDR3: CASSFPLAGTDTQYF

length: 13
J: TRBJ1-1
V: TRBV28
D: .
size: .
DNA: TGTGCCAGCAGTCCCATGAGGAACACTGAAGCTTTCTTT
CDR3: CASSPMRNTEAFF

length: 16
J: TRBJ2-1
V: TRBV2
D: TRBD2
size: .
DNA: TGTGCCAGCAGACTGACTAGCCCGAGCTCCTACAATGAGCAGTTCTTC
CDR3: CASRLTSPSSYNEQFF

length: 16
J: TRBJ1-5
V: TRBV19
D: TRBD1
size: once
DNA: TGTGCCAGTAGTCCGCCGGGACAGGGTTTCAATCAGCCCCAGCATTTT
CDR3: CASSPPGQGFNQPQHF

length: 15
J: TRBJ2-1
V: TRBV7-9
D: .
size: once
DNA: TGTGCCAGCAGCTTAGGATTAGCGGACGCCAATGAGCAGTTCTTC
CDR3: CASSLGLADANEQFF